This passage covers 21 T cell receptor beta chains from one sample sequenced in a study of regulatory T cells in long-lasting Graves disease. The time point was: newly diagnosed GD, antithyroid drugs for less than 3 months. The TCR library was prepared using RNA isolated from PBMCs. HTBI primers from iRepertoire and Arm-PCR of CDR3 regions yielded the TCR beta libraries. TCRdb reanalysed the multiplex PCR reads using MiXCR and keeps one entry per CDR3 protein. The sample gives approximately 470,000 distinct CDR3 sequences, under 20% of which show up once; more than 9% is in the top ten. These same data were also listed under a study on T cells in Graves' hyperthyroidism and ophthalmopathy.

The specimen comprised peripheral blood mononuclear cells (PBMCs), sampled at new diagnosis, from a patient treated with antithyroid drugs. All receptors derive from a man aged 35 to 55 with Graves disease.

This clonotype was counted a few times. The rearrangement uses TRBV5-7 and TRBJ2-1; D is undetermined. TRBV5-7 is treated as an ORF (open reading frame) with a function not yet certain. This CDR3 is 11 amino acids long. Trimming pared 6 bases from V and 8 bases from J, leaving 9 bases between. CDR3 DNA sequence: TGTGCCAGCACAAAGTTAGATGAGCAGTTCTTC. Translation: CASTKLDEQFF.

This clonotype was observed a few times. This may arise from a read error, as a much more abundant clone is one base away. V usage is TRBV5-1 and J usage is TRBJ2-1; D might be TRBD1 or TRBD2, each matching 5 bases. V lost 4 bases to trimming and J lost 6 bases, with 17 bases between them. There are 15 residues in the CDR3. Germline-derived CDR1 and CDR2 are SGHRS and YFSETQ. Here the CDR3 reads CASSPGDPLPNEQFF. CDR3 in DNA: TGCGCCAGCAGCCCCGGGGACCCCCTCCCCAATGAGCAGTTCTTC.

V usage is TRBV7-9 and J usage is TRBJ1-5, with D possibly being TRBD1 (6 bases). The CDR3 is 14 residues long. Between the trimmed V and J ends, which lost 6 bases and 4 bases, there was a span of 13 bases. Germline lookup yields CDR1 SEHNR and CDR2 FQNEAQ (reference sequence). CDR3 sequence reads: CASRKTGPNQPQHF. In DNA, the CDR3 is TGTGCCAGCAGGAAAACAGGGCCGAATCAGCCCCAGCATTTT.

The chain employs TRBV19 and TRBJ2-3; no firm D call. CDR3 length: 15 amino acids. With 2 bases removed from V and 0 bases from J, the gap between germline ends came to 9 bases. Germline-derived CDR1 and CDR2 are LNHDA and SQIVND (reference sequence). The CDR3 coding sequence is TGTGCCAGTAGTATACGGACGGTGAGCACAGATACGCAGTATTTT. It yields the protein CASSIRTVSTDTQYF.

This clonotype showed up just a few times. The rearrangement joins TRBV18 to TRBJ1-4; D is ambiguous. This CDR3 has 17 amino acids. V dropped 3 bases and J dropped 3 bases, with 17 bases sitting between them. Germline V gene data show CDR1 as KGHSH and CDR2 as LQKENI. In DNA form, the CDR3 reads TGTGCCAGCTCACCGCCAGGCGGGGAGGAAGCTAATGAAAAACTGTTTTTT. Protein sequence: CASSPPGGEEANEKLFF.

This chain uses TRBV6-2 or TRBV6-3 with TRBJ2-3; D not resolved. Per germline, CDR1 MNHEY and CDR2 SVGEGT. Trimming pared 5 bases from V and 6 bases from J, leaving 9 bases between. CDR3 length equals 12 residues. CDR3 nucleotides: TGTGCCAGCAGTCCTTATAAGGATACGCAGTATTTT. As protein: CASSPYKDTQYF.

This clonotype was observed at least ten times. This chain uses TRBV5-1 with TRBJ2-1, with D unresolved. Per germline, CDR1 SGHRS and CDR2 YFSETQ. This CDR3 has 13 amino acids. The V gene lost 5 bases and the J gene lost 5 bases, with 11 bases spanning the gap. The CDR3 spells CASSVRRHNEQFF. The CDR3 DNA sequence: TGCGCCAGCAGTGTTAGACGACACAATGAGCAGTTCTTC.

This clonotype was counted ten times or more. The V call is TRBV27, the J call TRBJ2-3; TRBD1 might be the D (6 bases). Between the trimmed V and J ends, which lost 1 base and 10 bases, there was a span of 21 bases. CDR3 length: 16 residues. CDR1 is MNHEY, CDR2 SMNVEV, per germline (reference sequence). CDR3 region: CASSLFSGQLSSSQYF. For the CDR3, the DNA is TGTGCCAGCAGTTTATTTTCCGGACAGTTATCCAGTTCGCAGTATTTT.

The sample holds a few counts of this clonotype. The rearrangement joins TRBV2 to TRBJ2-1, with D uncertain. Trimming stripped 4 bases from V and 4 bases from J, with 11 bases between. The CDR3 is 14 residues long. Germline V CDR1 and CDR2: SNHLY, FYNNEI. The CDR3 sequence is CASSVSSQYNEQFF. CDR3 DNA sequence: TGTGCCAGCAGTGTGTCCAGCCAGTACAATGAGCAGTTCTTC.

This clonotype was found many times. The gene calls are TRBV29-1 and TRBJ1-1; D remains unclear. Trimming stripped 7 bases from V and 5 bases from J, with 14 bases between. The CDR3 has 12 amino acids. Germline V gene sequence: CDR1 SQVTM, CDR2 ANQGSEA. This chain's CDR3 is CSASGRGTEAFF. DNA of the CDR3: TGCAGCGCCAGCGGACGGGGAACTGAAGCTTTCTTT.

This clonotype was detected many times. The J gene is TRBJ2-5, the V gene TRBV2, with TRBD2 identical over 7 bases. CDR1 is SNHLY and CDR2 is FYNNEI in the germline V gene. J lost 1 base, V lost 6 bases, and 8 bases had no gene match. CDR3 length: 15 residues. The CDR3 region is CASRSLRTSQETQYF. The DNA of the CDR3 is TGTGCCAGCAGATCGTTGCGGACTAGCCAAGAGACCCAGTACTTC.

This clonotype was observed at least ten times. The V and J genes are TRBV7-2 and TRBJ2-3, with TRBD2 identical over 9 bases. This CDR3 spans 15 amino acids. V shed 6 bases, J shed 1 base, and the junction held 5 bases outside the gene matches. Germline CDR1 SGHTA, CDR2 FQGNSA. The CDR3 region is CASSRSGSRTDTQYF. The CDR3 DNA sequence: TGTGCCAGCAGTCGTAGCGGGAGCCGCACAGATACGCAGTATTTT.

This clonotype has a count of ten or more. V and J are TRBV2 and TRBJ1-5, with D uncertain. This CDR3 comprises 15 residues. The germline CDR1 and CDR2 sequences are SNHLY and FYNNEI. Trimming left V 3 bases short and J 1 base short, with 10 bases between. CDR3 in DNA: TGTGCCAGCAGTGATGAGGTGGGGAGCAATCAGCCCCAGCATTTT. This gives the protein CASSDEVGSNQPQHF. The full variable domain, in which reference TRBV2 and TRBJ1-5 provide the parts outside the CDR3, is EPEVTQTPSHQVTQMGQEVILRCVPISNHLYFYWYRQILGQKVEFLVSFYNNEISEKSEIFDDQFSVERPDGSNFTLKIRSTKLEDSAMYFCASSDEVGSNQPQHFGDGTRLSIL.

This clonotype came up many times. The rearrangement joins TRBV7-9 to TRBJ2-3; D is possibly TRBD1 (6 bases). CDR1 SEHNR and CDR2 FQNEAQ come from the germline V gene (reference sequence). Trimming cost V 7 bases and J 0 bases, with 17 bases left between them. CDR3 length: 16 amino acids. CDR3 nucleotides: TGTGCCAGCACACAATCTCTGGACAGTAGCACAGATACGCAGTATTTT. Translated, it gives CASTQSLDSSTDTQYF.

This clonotype appeared many times. V usage is TRBV30 and J usage is TRBJ2-3, with D possibly matching TRBD2 (5 bases). Germline V CDR1 and CDR2: GTSNPN, SVGIG (reference sequence). Trimming shortened V by 0 bases and J by 3 bases, and 10 bases separated the two germline ends. The CDR3 totals 14 residues. CDR3 in DNA: TGTGCCTGGAGTGTAGGTACGGGGACAGATACGCAGTATTTT. Translated: CAWSVGTGTDTQYF.

This clonotype came up many times. The chain employs TRBV7-9 and TRBJ2-1, with TRBD1 matching over 9 bases. The CDR3 length is 15 residues. Germline V lookup: CDR1 SEHNR, CDR2 FQNEAQ (reference sequence). Trimming removed 1 base from V and 10 bases from J; junction bases left unmatched: 8. The DNA for the CDR3 is TGTGCCAGCAGCTTAGTCCCGGGACAGGGTCACGAGCAGTTCTTC. This codes for CASSLVPGQGHEQFF.

This clonotype has a count of ten or more. CDR3 region: CAISERAATRTEAFF. The CDR3, as DNA: TGTGCCATCAGTGAGAGGGCGGCGACGAGGACTGAAGCTTTCTTT. V usage is TRBV10-3 and J usage is TRBJ1-1, with D uncertain. Germline CDR1 and CDR2: ENHRY and SYGVKD. The CDR3 covers 15 residues. V shed 2 bases and J shed 5 bases, with 15 bases lying between them.

This clonotype was found many times. V is TRBV5-5 and J is TRBJ1-5, with D maybe TRBD1 (6 bases). The CDR3 sequence is 13 residues long. V lost 4 bases and J lost 6, with 11 bases in between. CDR1 SGHKS and CDR2 YYEKEE come from the germline V gene (reference sequence). CDR3 nucleotide sequence: TGTGCCAGCAGCGGAGGGGGGGTTCAGCCCCAGCATTTT. This encodes CASSGGGVQPQHF.

Many counts were recorded for this clonotype. CDR3 in amino acids: CASSSLLDNLAGEGGNIQYF. For the CDR3, the DNA is TGTGCCAGCAGTTCCCTTTTGGATAATCTAGCGGGAGAAGGGGGAAACATTCAGTACTTC. The chain recombines TRBV28 with TRBJ2-4, with 10 bases aligning to TRBD2. Losses at the gene ends were 4 bases for V and 6 bases for J; bases not matched to a gene: 21. The CDR3 has 20 amino acids. The germline V gene has CDR1 MDHEN and CDR2 SYDVKM.

This clonotype was observed a few times. The chain couples TRBV30 to TRBJ2-1; 7 bases line up with TRBD1. The length of the CDR3 is 17 residues. Germline CDR1 is GTSNPN and CDR2 is SVGIG (reference sequence). V lost 4 bases, J lost 3 bases, and 15 bases stayed unmatched. CDR3 residues: CAWKSDPTGLGYNEQFF. DNA for the CDR3: TGTGCCTGGAAAAGCGACCCGACAGGGTTGGGCTACAATGAGCAGTTCTTC.

Ten or more counts support this clonotype. This sequence joins TRBV7-6 and TRBJ2-1; tentative D call: TRBD1 (5 bases). The CDR3 length is 14 residues. V dropped 4 bases and J dropped 6 bases, with 13 bases sitting between them. Germline CDR1 reads SGHVS; CDR2 reads FNYEAQ. CDR3 in DNA: TGTGCCAGCAGCTCGCAGGGATTTGGCAATGAGCAGTTCTTC. This translates into CASSSQGFGNEQFF.